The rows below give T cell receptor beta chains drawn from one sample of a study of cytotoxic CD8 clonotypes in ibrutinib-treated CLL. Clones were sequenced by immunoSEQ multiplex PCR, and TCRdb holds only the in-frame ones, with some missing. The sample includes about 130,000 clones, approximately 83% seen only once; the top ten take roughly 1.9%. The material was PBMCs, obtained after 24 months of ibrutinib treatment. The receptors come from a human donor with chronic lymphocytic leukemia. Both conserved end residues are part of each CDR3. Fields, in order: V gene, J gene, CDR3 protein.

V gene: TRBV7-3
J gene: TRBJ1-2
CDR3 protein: CASSLKVGSGYGYTF

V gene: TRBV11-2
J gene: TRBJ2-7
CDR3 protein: CASSPRQLTYEQYF

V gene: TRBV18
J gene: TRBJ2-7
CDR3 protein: CASSPIEHPRGEQYF

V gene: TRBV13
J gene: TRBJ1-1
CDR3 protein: CASSLGYGPLQGRGTEAFF

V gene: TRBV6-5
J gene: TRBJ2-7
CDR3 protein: CASTQGGEQYF

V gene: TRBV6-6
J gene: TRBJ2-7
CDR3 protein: CASSSETGPYEQYF

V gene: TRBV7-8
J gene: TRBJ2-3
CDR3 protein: CASSNSLKRTRTDTQYF

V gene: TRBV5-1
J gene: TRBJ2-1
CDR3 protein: CASSQDFAYNEQFF

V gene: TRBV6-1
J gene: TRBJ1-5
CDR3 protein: CASSVNRVVSNQPQHF

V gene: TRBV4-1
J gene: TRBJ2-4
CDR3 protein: CASSQDRETRLGKNIQYF

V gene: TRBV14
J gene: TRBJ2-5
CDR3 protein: CASSSRYQETQYF

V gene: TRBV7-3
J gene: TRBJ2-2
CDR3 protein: CASSPPGQGSFTGELFF

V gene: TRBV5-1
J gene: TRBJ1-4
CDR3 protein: CASSFGRVNEKLFF

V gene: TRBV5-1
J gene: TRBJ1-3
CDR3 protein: CASSSLDTIYF

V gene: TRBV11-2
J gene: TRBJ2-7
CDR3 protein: CASSPTLYEQYF

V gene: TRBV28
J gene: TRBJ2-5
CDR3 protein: CATGYDRDRGGETQYF

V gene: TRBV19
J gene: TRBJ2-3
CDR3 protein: CASSTQITDTQYF

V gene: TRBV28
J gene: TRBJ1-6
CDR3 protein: CASSLLTGTGNSPLHF

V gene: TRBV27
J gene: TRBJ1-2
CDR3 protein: CASRPNRDRSPGYTF

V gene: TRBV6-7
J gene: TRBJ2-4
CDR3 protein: CASSADPRAVRVKNIQYF

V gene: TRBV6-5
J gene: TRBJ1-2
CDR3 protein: CASSQPGQNVDGYTF

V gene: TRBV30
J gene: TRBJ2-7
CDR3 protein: CAWSYKFEQYF

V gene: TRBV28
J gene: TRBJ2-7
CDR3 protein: CASSILPGPSLHEQYF

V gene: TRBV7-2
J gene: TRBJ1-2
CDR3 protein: CASSLDGPNYGYTF

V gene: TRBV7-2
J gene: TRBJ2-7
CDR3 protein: CASSLAKGAYEQYF

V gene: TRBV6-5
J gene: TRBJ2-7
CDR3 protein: CASSYAGGYEQYF

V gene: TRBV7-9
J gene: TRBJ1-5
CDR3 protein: CASSLGGQHQPQHF

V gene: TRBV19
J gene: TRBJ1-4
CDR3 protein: CASSSPVGRRLFF

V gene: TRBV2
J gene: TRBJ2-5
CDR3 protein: CASKTNTGTQETQYF

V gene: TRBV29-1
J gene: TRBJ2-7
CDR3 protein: CSVEDWTGAAKQYF

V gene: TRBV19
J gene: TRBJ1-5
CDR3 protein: CASSNRDRLRQPQHF

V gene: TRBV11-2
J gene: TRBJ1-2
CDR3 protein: CASSSTGGEDGYTF

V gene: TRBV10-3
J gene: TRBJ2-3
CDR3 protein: CATRGTDTQYF

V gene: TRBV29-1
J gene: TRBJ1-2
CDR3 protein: CSADHGGYTF

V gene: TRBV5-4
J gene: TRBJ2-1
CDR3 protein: CASSLQGSDEQFF

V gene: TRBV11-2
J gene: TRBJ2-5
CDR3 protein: CASSLDRRGTSGGKVTQYF

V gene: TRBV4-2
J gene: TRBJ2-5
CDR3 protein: CASSQDGEAQYF

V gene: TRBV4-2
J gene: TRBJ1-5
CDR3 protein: CASSQEWAGGINSNQPQHF

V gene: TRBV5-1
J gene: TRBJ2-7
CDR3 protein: CASSPGGGSVHEQYF

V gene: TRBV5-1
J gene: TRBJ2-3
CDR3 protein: CASSLAENHRTDTQYF

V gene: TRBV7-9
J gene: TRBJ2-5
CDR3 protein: CASSFQSLQETQYF

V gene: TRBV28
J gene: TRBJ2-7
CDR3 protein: CASTPPRGGRQYF

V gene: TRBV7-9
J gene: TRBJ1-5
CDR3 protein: CASSQGQGMATNQPQHF

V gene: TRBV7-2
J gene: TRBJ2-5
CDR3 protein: CASSLYPPGGPETQYF

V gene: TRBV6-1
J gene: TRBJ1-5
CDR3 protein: CASSEAVGGGLQPQHF

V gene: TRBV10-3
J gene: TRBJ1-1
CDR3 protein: CAISTTGGGTEAFF

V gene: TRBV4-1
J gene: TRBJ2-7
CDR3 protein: CASSQDLPEVPYEQYF

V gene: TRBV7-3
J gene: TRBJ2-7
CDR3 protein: CASSLLDRKISYEQYF

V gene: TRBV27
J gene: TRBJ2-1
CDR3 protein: CASSWPESGRGPYNEQFF

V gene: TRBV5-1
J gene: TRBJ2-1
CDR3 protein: CASSGSGAGGGSEQFF

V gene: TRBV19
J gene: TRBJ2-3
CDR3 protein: CASSTSGGTDTQYF

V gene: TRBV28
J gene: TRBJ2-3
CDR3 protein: CASSRTTSTDTQYF

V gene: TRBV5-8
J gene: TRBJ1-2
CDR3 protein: CASSPLTDREGYGYTF

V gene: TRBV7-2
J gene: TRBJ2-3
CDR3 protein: CASSPGTQARTDTQYF

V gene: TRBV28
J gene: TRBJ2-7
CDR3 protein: CASSSVWRYEQYF